This T cell receptor (beta chain) derives from a study of T cells in localized non-small cell lung cancer (dated by TCRdb to the early 2020s). Study-wide context: T cell repertoires of some 240 early-stage NSCLC patients were analyzed, with tumors being compared against uninvolved tumor-adjacent lungs. The cohort was made up of 200 to 250 treatment-naive NSCLC patients whose localized lung tumors had been resected. Of the NSCLC patients, fewer than 150 were male and 85 to 110 were female, and the mean age was roughly 61 years.

At diagnosis, tumor, uninvolved tumor-adjacent lung and peripheral blood were collected and then preserved as a mix of FFPE and fresh-frozen material. For TCR repertoire profiling, blood samples were analyzed as peripheral blood mononuclear cells. A remark on this clone: Its recognized antigen is unknown. It has no much larger one-base neighbor in the sample; base qualities were not kept.

The CDR1 and CDR2 encoded by the germline V gene (reference sequence) are SGHKS and YYEKEE. Reading from cysteine to phenylalanine, the CDR3 counts 14 amino acids. This entry keeps only the CDR3 DNA: 42 bases, framed from base 1. The V and J ends are trimmed by 6 bases and 0 bases, leaving 10 bases between them. TCR beta CDR3 regions were sequenced from DNA using the immunoSEQ Assay. In the source study's methods: T cell density was computed as TCR beta template counts normalized to usable DNA estimated by amplifying housekeeping genes. Using the preseqR package, richness was estimated by extrapolating to 120,000 templates for tissue samples and 400,000 templates for PBMC samples. Clonality was defined by subtracting Pielou's evenness from one. Differential abundance testing on productive amino-acid clonotypes, with a minimum total count of 5 and an alpha of 0.1, was used to identify tissue-enriched TCRs. The Jaccard Index and the Morisita Overlap Index were used to quantify repertoire overlap between compartments. GLIPH grouped TCR beta CDR3s together with public tetramer-defined viral CDR3s, and a viral motif had to include at least three viral sequences and also show V-gene enrichment. TCRdb stores this immuneACCESS table with in-frame sequences only. Part of the clones is absent; in the studies checked, under half of the shortfall reflects unresolved V genes, and no reason is known for the rest. For V, J and clone size, that table is used; D and trimming come from the DNA. This sample lists about 45,000 clones; around 81% were detected once. Under 20% of the sample is in the top ten clones.

Broad study findings and their caveats: Because multi-region sequencing of the tumors was not done, intratumor heterogeneity could not be ruled out. Because the study design was exploratory, TCR variables were selected using unadjusted p-values without false-discovery rate correction. Uninvolved tumor-adjacent lung showed the highest T cell clonality, higher than tumor, which suggests more focused antigenic responses in the uninvolved tumor-adjacent lung. A median of approximately 57 of the top 100 tumor clones were detected in paired uninvolved adjacent lung, and some 29 of these tumor clones were also found among the top 100 clones of the paired uninvolved adjacent lung. Higher blood T cell density associated with longer overall survival, while higher adjacent-lung clonality associated with shorter survival.

The TCR originated in a man aged 40 to 69 with stage III lung adenocarcinoma. Sample: peripheral blood mononuclear cells, taken before any cancer treatment. This sequence uses TRBV5-5 and TRBJ1-3; perhaps TRBD1 is the D gene, with 6 bases matching. The nucleotides are TGTGCCAGCACGGACAGTAACTCTGGAAACACCATATATTTT. Translated, this gives CASTDSNSGNTIYF.